Each of the 25 T cell receptor beta chains below was sequenced from the same sample in a study of CD8 T cells in Susac syndrome. Random hexamers were used to reverse transcribe an amount of about 0.5 to 1 ug RNA. TCRdb reanalysed the immunoSEQ multiplex PCR reads using MiXCR and keeps one entry per CDR3 protein. The sample includes some 300,000 distinct CDR3 sequences, around 91% seen only once; the top ten take approximately 0.18%. Specimen: CD8+ T cells from PBMCs. These receptors originate from a human donor with multiple sclerosis.

The chain combines TRBV20-1 with TRBJ2-7; D may be TRBD2 (5 bases). The CDR3 spans 15 residues. Germline values: CDR1 DFQATT, CDR2 SNEGSKA (reference sequence). Between the trimmed V and J ends, which lost 1 base and 2 bases, there was a span of 15 bases. The CDR3 sequence: CSARGPRRGTYEQYF. The DNA for the CDR3 is TGCAGTGCTAGAGGCCCCCGTAGAGGGACCTACGAGCAGTACTTC.

The chain carries TRBV6-2 or TRBV6-3 and TRBJ1-1; 9 bases agree with TRBD1. CDR1 is MNHEY and CDR2 is SVGEGT in the germline V gene. Losses at the gene ends were 1 base for V and 1 base for J; bases not matched to a gene: 4. The CDR3 contains 16 residues. The CDR3 is CASSYFPGQGNTEAFF. In DNA form, the CDR3 reads TGTGCCAGCAGTTACTTTCCGGGACAGGGGAACACTGAAGCTTTCTTT.

V usage is TRBV10-3 and J usage is TRBJ2-7; TRBD2 matches at 11 bases. J lost 6 bases, V lost 7 bases, and 14 bases had no gene match. Germline values: CDR1 ENHRY, CDR2 SYGVKD. This CDR3 is 16 amino acids long. The CDR3 is CAITRRLAGGPSEQYF. In DNA, the CDR3 is TGTGCCATCACCAGAAGGCTAGCGGGGGGACCTTCCGAGCAGTACTTC.

The V and J genes are TRBV5-6 and TRBJ1-2, with no clear D. The germline gives CDR1 SGHDT, CDR2 YYEEEE. Trimming took off 4 bases at V and 2 bases at J, with 6 bases between the two ends. The CDR3 covers 12 residues. The CDR3 nucleotides read TGTGCCAGCAGCACCGAAAACTATGGCTACACCTTC. Translated: CASSTENYGYTF.

CDR3 nucleotide sequence: TGTGCCAGCAGCGCGGGACAGGGGTATCGGAACTATGGCTACACCTTC. This encodes CASSAGQGYRNYGYTF. The V and J genes are TRBV9 and TRBJ1-2; 10 bases are shared with TRBD1. V lost 3 bases to trimming and J lost 2 bases; unmatched junction nucleotides: 7. Germline assignment: CDR1 SGDLS and CDR2 YYNGEE. CDR3 size: 16 residues.

The chain is built from TRBV4-3 and TRBJ2-2; 7 bases are shared with TRBD1. Germline CDR1 LGHNA, CDR2 YSLEER. CDR3 length: 14 amino acids. V lost 7 bases and J lost 5; bases outside the gene matches: 7. CDR3 bases: TGCGCCAGCAAATCGACAGGGCTGACCGGGGAGCTGTTTTTT. It codes for CASKSTGLTGELFF.

The rearrangement links TRBV12-3 or TRBV12-4 to TRBJ2-7; D is unresolved. This CDR3 region has 14 residues. V lost 4 bases to trimming and J lost 0 bases, with 10 bases between them. CDR3 region: CASSSNPGSYEQYF. CDR3 coding DNA: TGTGCCAGCAGTTCCAACCCGGGCTCCTACGAGCAGTACTTC.

V usage is TRBV6-5 and J usage is TRBJ2-1, with D possibly TRBD2 on 6 matching bases. Per germline, CDR1 MNHEY and CDR2 SVGAGI. Trimming took 0 bases from V and 5 from J, leaving 17 bases between them. The CDR3 extends over 17 amino acids. CDR3 loop: CASSYSWEAPNDNEQFF. The DNA for the CDR3 is TGTGCCAGCAGTTACTCGTGGGAGGCCCCCAACGACAATGAGCAGTTCTTC.

V usage is TRBV30 and J usage is TRBJ2-3; D possibly uses TRBD1 or TRBD2 (5 bases each). Per the germline V gene, CDR1 is GTSNPN and CDR2 is SVGIG (reference sequence). The CDR3 is 15 residues long. Trimming removed 4 bases at V and 4 bases at J, with 18 bases between. CDR3 sequence (DNA): TGTGCCTGGACCCTCGGGGCCTCCGTCGCAGATACGCAGTATTTT. This gives the protein CAWTLGASVADTQYF. The full variable domain, its missing parts supplied by reference TRBV30 and TRBJ2-3, is SQTIHQWPATLVQPVGSPLSLECTVEGTSNPNLYWYRQAAGRGLQLLFYSVGIGQISSEVPQNLSASRPQDRQFILSSKKLLLSDSGFYLCAWTLGASVADTQYFGPGTRLTVL.

The chain uses TRBV2 and TRBJ1-1; maybe TRBD1 (6 bases). Trimming shortened V by 9 bases and J by 5 bases, and 16 bases separated the two germline ends. From germline, CDR1 is SNHLY and CDR2 FYNNEI. The CDR3 is made up of 13 amino acids. In nucleotides, the CDR3 is TGTGCCAGTCAAGAGGGTACAGGGACTGAAGCTTTCTTT. Protein product: CASQEGTGTEAFF.

This chain joins TRBV4-1 and TRBJ2-1; D could derive from TRBD1 or TRBD2 (5 bases each). Germline CDR1 reads MGHRA; CDR2 reads YSYEKL. There are 16 residues in the CDR3. Between the trimmed V and J ends, which lost 0 bases and 6 bases, there was a span of 15 bases. The CDR3 DNA reads TGCGCCAGCAGCCAAGATGGCAAGGGGAGAGGCAATGAGCAGTTCTTC. It translates to CASSQDGKGRGNEQFF.

The CDR3 protein is CASSRDSWNIQYF. CDR3 bases: TGTGCCAGCAGTCGGGACAGTTGGAACATTCAGTACTTC. The rearrangement uses TRBV6-2 or TRBV6-3 and TRBJ2-4; 7 nucleotides match TRBD1. J lost 7 bases, V lost 5 bases, and 5 bases had no gene match. The CDR3 has 13 residues. Germline CDR1 reads MNHEY; CDR2 reads SVGEGT.

The chain has TRBV13 and TRBJ2-1; 14 bases align to TRBD2. Germline assignment: CDR1 PRHDT and CDR2 FYEKMQ (reference sequence). J lost 6 bases, V lost 7 bases, and 5 bases had no gene match. This CDR3 region has 15 residues. The CDR3 sequence: CASIPGLAGVNEQFF. The CDR3 bases are TGTGCCAGCATCCCGGGACTAGCGGGAGTCAATGAGCAGTTCTTC.

The V call is TRBV27, the J call TRBJ2-3; D may be TRBD1 (7 bases). Germline values: CDR1 MNHEY, CDR2 SMNVEV (reference sequence). V lost 0 bases, J lost 8 bases, and 12 bases lay in between. This CDR3 is built from 14 residues. The CDR3 sequence: CASSLSAGGFTQYF. DNA for the CDR3: TGTGCCAGCAGTTTATCGGCAGGGGGGTTTACGCAGTATTTT.

This chain connects TRBV25-1 to TRBJ1-3; D is possibly TRBD1 (6 bases). Germline V CDR1 and CDR2: MGHDK, SYGVNS. The germline V and J ends were trimmed by 1 base and 3 bases, with 10 bases remaining between them. The CDR3 loop spans 15 amino acids. CDR3 sequence (DNA): TGTGCCAGCAGTGAATCAACAGGGAATGGAAACACCATATATTTT. This codes for CASSESTGNGNTIYF.

The genes are TRBV6-5 and TRBJ2-7; 7 bases align to TRBD2. The CDR3 loop spans 14 amino acids. The ends lost 6 bases at V and 6 bases at J; junction bases unmatched: 11. Germline CDR1 is MNHEY and CDR2 is SVGAGI. The CDR3, as DNA: TGTGCCAGCAGCCCCAGCGGGATACTCTCCGAGCAGTACTTC. Translation: CASSPSGILSEQYF.

This clonotype was detected once. J is TRBJ2-3 and V is TRBV3-1; D call uncertain. Trimming pared 4 bases from V and 11 bases from J, leaving 19 bases between. From germline, CDR1 is LGHDT and CDR2 YNNKEL (reference sequence). The CDR3 is made up of 14 amino acids. This CDR3 is CASSPALEGRWQYF. CDR3 bases: TGTGCCAGCAGCCCCGCTCTCGAAGGGCGGTGGCAGTATTTT.

J is TRBJ1-5 and V is TRBV27, with TRBD1 matching over 8 bases. Per germline, CDR1 MNHEY and CDR2 SMNVEV (reference sequence). V lost 4 bases, J lost 2 bases, and 4 bases stayed unmatched. This CDR3 region has 15 residues. This CDR3 is CASSSSTGGNQPQHF. The CDR3 DNA reads TGTGCCAGCAGTTCCTCGACAGGGGGCAATCAGCCCCAGCATTTT.

This chain joins TRBV9 and TRBJ2-7, with no clear D. There are 14 residues in the CDR3. Germline V gives CDR1 SGDLS, CDR2 YYNGEE. The V end lost 4 bases, the J end lost 2 bases, and 13 bases lay between the germline ends. In DNA, the CDR3 is TGTGCCAGCAGCCCCTATGCTGGGGCCTACGAGCAGTACTTC. Protein sequence: CASSPYAGAYEQYF.

The gene calls are TRBV2 and TRBJ1-6; D perhaps matches TRBD1 (6 bases). The CDR3 has 13 residues. V dropped 4 bases and J dropped 11 bases, with 12 bases sitting between them. The germline gives CDR1 SNHLY, CDR2 FYNNEI. The CDR3 is CASSAARGTPLHF. The DNA of the CDR3 is TGTGCCAGCAGTGCTGCCAGGGGAACACCCCTCCACTTT. The complete variable domain, with remaining parts taken from reference TRBV2 and TRBJ1-6, reads EPEVTQTPSHQVTQMGQEVILRCVPISNHLYFYWYRQILGQKVEFLVSFYNNEISEKSEIFDDQFSVERPDGSNFTLKIRSTKLEDSAMYFCASSAARGTPLHFGNGTRLTVT.

V usage is TRBV20-1 and J usage is TRBJ2-1, with unresolved D. CDR1 is DFQATT, CDR2 SNEGSKA, per germline (reference sequence). The CDR3 spans 11 residues. Between the trimmed V and J ends, which lost 5 bases and 8 bases, there was a span of 10 bases. CDR3 region: CSAPFRDEQFF. The CDR3 coding sequence is TGCAGTGCTCCCTTTCGGGATGAGCAGTTCTTC.

This CDR3 is CASSPGQGDTPNRNTEAFF. The DNA of the CDR3 is TGTGCCAGCAGCCCCGGACAGGGAGATACCCCCAACCGTAACACTGAAGCTTTCTTT. The chain is built from TRBV4-2 and TRBJ1-1; 8 bases are a match to TRBD1. The V segment lost 4 bases and the J segment 2 bases; nucleotides outside the gene matches: 18. CDR1 and CDR2 from the germline V gene are LGHNA and YNFKEQ. This CDR3 is 19 amino acids long.

The chain employs TRBV12-3 or TRBV12-4 and TRBJ2-1, with 11 bases lining up with TRBD2. The CDR3 spans 18 residues. Trimming cost V 7 bases and J 4 bases; bases outside gene matches: 15. CDR3 protein: CASKASSGGSLTYNEQFF. CDR3 nucleotides: TGTGCCAGCAAAGCCTCTAGCGGGGGGTCCTTGACATACAATGAGCAGTTCTTC.

This sequence joins TRBV20-1 and TRBJ2-1, with TRBD2 identical over 7 bases. The V gene end was trimmed by 5 bases and the J gene end by 8 bases; junction bases not matched to a gene: 15. Germline loops: CDR1 DFQATT, CDR2 SNEGSKA (reference sequence). This CDR3 region has 15 residues. The CDR3 sequence: CSALGLDFSMDEQFF. The CDR3 DNA follows: TGCAGTGCTTTAGGACTAGACTTTAGTATGGATGAGCAGTTCTTC.

This chain links TRBV20-1 with TRBJ2-3; perhaps TRBD2 as D (6 bases). V was pared by 2 bases and J by 2 bases, with 17 bases between. The CDR3 runs to 16 residues. In germline, CDR1 is DFQATT, CDR2 SNEGSKA (reference sequence). CDR3 in amino acids: CSARKPWVADTDTQYF. The CDR3 DNA sequence: TGCAGTGCTAGAAAGCCGTGGGTAGCGGACACAGATACGCAGTATTTT.